This T cell receptor beta chain was captured in a study of blood T cell repertoires in COVID-19. The V segment lost 2 bases and the J segment 10 bases; nucleotides outside the gene matches: 6. CDR1 and CDR2 from the germline V gene are MNHEY and SVGEGT. The CDR3 is 14 residues long. This clone showed up just once. Repertoires were generated with immunoSEQ multiplex PCR, while TCRdb's copy carries only in-frame clones and drops some. The sample shows around 72,000 clones, roughly 80% of them seen only once. Sample: peripheral blood. The source of this sequence is a woman over 75 with acute or convalescent COVID-19. V and J are TRBV6-2 or TRBV6-3 and TRBJ2-1; 9 positions match TRBD2. This CDR3 is CASSYRRGGREQFF. The CDR3 nucleotides are TGTGCCAGCAGTTACCGGCGGGGGGGCCGGGAGCAGTTCTTC.